The 23 T cell receptor beta chains below come from one sample, sequenced in a study of blood T cell repertoires in COVID-19. The table came from immunoSEQ multiplex PCR; TCRdb's copy has only in-frame clones and leaves some out. Of 310,000 or so clones listed, 70% to 90% were seen once; the top ten hold less than 11%. The specimen sequenced was PBMCs or T cells enriched from blood (not recorded which). These receptors were taken from a young woman who had recovered from COVID-19.

The V call is TRBV6-4, the J call TRBJ1-1; 9 bases agree with TRBD1. Germline V gives CDR1 MRHNA, CDR2 SNTAGT. Unmatched junction bases numbered 2, after V lost 6 bases and J lost 3 bases. This CDR3 region has 13 residues. CDR3 amino acids: CASSRDRDTEAFF. CDR3 nucleotides: TGTGCCAGCAGCCGGGACAGGGACACTGAAGCTTTCTTT.

V and J are TRBV9 and TRBJ2-2; TRBD2 matches at 12 bases. The CDR3 has 17 amino acids. Germline lookup yields CDR1 SGDLS and CDR2 YYNGEE. Trimming took 3 bases from V and 7 from J; bases not matched to a gene: 10. CDR3 nucleotides: TGTGCCAGCAGCGCGCCCCTAGCGGGAGGGCCCGGCGGGGAGCTGTTTTTT. This encodes CASSAPLAGGPGGELFF.

V gene TRBV6-5 combines with J gene TRBJ2-2; 7 bases map to TRBD1. The V segment lost 6 bases and the J segment 5 bases; nucleotides outside the gene matches: 6. The CDR3 is 14 amino acids. Germline CDR1 is MNHEY and CDR2 is SVGAGI. CDR3 residues: CASRRQGDTGELFF. CDR3 DNA: TGTGCCAGCAGGAGGCAGGGGGATACCGGGGAGCTGTTTTTT.

Remarks on this clone: Other DNA sequences in this specimen translate into the identical CDR3. The gene calls are TRBV19 and TRBJ1-2; a weak D match, TRBD1 (5 bases). The CDR3 is 13 residues long. V was shortened by 3 bases and J by 6 bases, with 11 bases between the two germline ends. The germline gives CDR1 LNHDA, CDR2 SQIVND (reference sequence). CDR3 residues: CASSIRVGDGYTF. The CDR3 bases are TGTGCCAGTAGTATCAGGGTTGGCGATGGCTACACCTTC.

The rearrangement links TRBV6-5 to TRBJ1-3; TRBD1 is a possible D gene (6 bases). CDR3 size: 14 residues. The V gene lost 6 bases and the J gene lost 0 bases, with 9 bases spanning the gap. CDR1 is MNHEY and CDR2 is SVGAGI in the germline V gene. The CDR3 nucleotides are TGTGCCAGCAGCCGGGGACACTCTGGAAACACCATATATTTT. Residues: CASSRGHSGNTIYF.

The V call is TRBV7-6, the J call TRBJ2-7; 8 bases fit TRBD1. The CDR3 contains 15 residues. V lost 1 base to trimming and J lost 7 bases; unmatched junction nucleotides: 9. The germline gives CDR1 SGHVS, CDR2 FNYEAQ. The CDR3 coding sequence is TGTGCCAGCAGCTTAGGAACAGGGGGTTCGAGGGAGCAGTACTTC. It specifies CASSLGTGGSREQYF.

The CDR3 coding sequence is TGTGCCAGCAGCTTAGGCGGGGCCAATGAGCAGTTCTTC. Encoded protein: CASSLGGANEQFF. The chain has TRBV11-3 and TRBJ2-1; D might be TRBD2 (6 bases). The V and J ends lost 1 base and 6 bases respectively, with 7 bases between them. Germline loops: CDR1 SGHNT, CDR2 YENEEA. The CDR3 covers 13 residues.

This sequence joins TRBV6-5 and TRBJ1-5, with unresolved D. Germline CDR1 and CDR2: MNHEY and SVGAGI. Between the trimmed V and J ends, which lost 0 bases and 1 base, there was a span of 10 bases. The CDR3 is 16 residues long. CDR3 loop: CASSYSGGASNQPQHF. CDR3 bases: TGTGCCAGCAGTTACTCGGGAGGAGCCAGCAATCAGCCCCAGCATTTT.

In its sample, this clone was seen a few times. The chain carries TRBV28 and TRBJ1-1, with unresolved D. V dropped 2 bases and J dropped 3 bases, with 7 bases sitting between them. Germline CDR1 and CDR2: MDHEN and SYDVKM. CDR3 length: 13 amino acids. CDR3 coding DNA: TGTGCCAGCAGTTTACAACGGGACACTGAAGCTTTCTTT. Its protein product is CASSLQRDTEAFF.

A note on this clone: The sample contains more than one DNA sequence encoding this CDR3. This chain uses TRBV5-1 with TRBJ2-2; D unclear. From germline, CDR1 is SGHRS and CDR2 YFSETQ. The CDR3 spans 13 residues. V lost 0 bases, J lost 3 bases, and 3 bases lay in between. In DNA form, the CDR3 reads TGCGCCAGCAGCTTGGCAGACACCGGGGAGCTGTTTTTT. Its protein is CASSLADTGELFF.

The sample holds a few counts of this clone. The V gene is TRBV2, the J gene TRBJ1-6; D ambiguous. V dropped 3 bases and J dropped 9 bases, with 15 bases sitting between them. The germline gives CDR1 SNHLY, CDR2 FYNNEI. This CDR3 contains 15 residues. DNA of the CDR3: TGTGCCAGCAGTGACCAGGTTTACGAGGGTTCACCCCTCCACTTT. Translation: CASSDQVYEGSPLHF.

The J gene is TRBJ2-5, the V gene TRBV27; 9 bases line up with TRBD1. CDR3 size: 15 residues. V lost 3 bases, J lost 2 bases, and 4 bases stayed unmatched. From germline, CDR1 is MNHEY and CDR2 SMNVEV (reference sequence). Written as DNA, the CDR3 is TGTGCCAGCAGTTTCGTCGGACAGGGGCAAGAGACCCAGTACTTC. Encoded protein: CASSFVGQGQETQYF.

V gene TRBV2 combines with J gene TRBJ1-2, with unresolved D. Germline CDR1 is SNHLY and CDR2 is FYNNEI. The CDR3 length is 16 residues. V was trimmed by 4 bases and J by 8 bases, leaving 23 bases between them. CDR3 sequence: CASSAGLGRHHGGYTF. In DNA form, the CDR3 reads TGTGCCAGCAGTGCTGGTTTAGGCCGCCACCACGGGGGCTACACCTTC.

The chain carries TRBV6-5 and TRBJ2-7, with TRBD2 matching over 7 bases. Trimming took 2 bases from V and 3 from J; bases not matched to a gene: 4. This CDR3 contains 14 residues. Germline values: CDR1 MNHEY, CDR2 SVGAGI. The CDR3, as DNA: TGTGCCAGCAGTTACGGGGCTAGCGGCTACGAGCAGTACTTC. Its protein product is CASSYGASGYEQYF.

This clone was counted once. The chain is built from TRBV6-5 and TRBJ1-4, with 7 bases aligning to TRBD1. With V trimmed by 5 bases and J by 5 bases, 8 bases remained unmatched. Germline CDR1 reads MNHEY; CDR2 reads SVGAGI. The CDR3 is 15 residues long. CDR3: CASSPSTGSNEKLFF. CDR3 bases: TGTGCCAGCAGTCCTTCGACAGGGAGCAATGAAAAACTGTTTTTT.

The chain combines TRBV7-6 with TRBJ2-1, with 8 nucleotides matching TRBD1. The V gene's germline CDR1 is SGHVS and CDR2 FNYEAQ. The V and J ends lost 2 bases and 0 bases, in that order; junction bases with no gene match: 9. The CDR3 has 18 residues. CDR3: CASSLNVRGLISYNEQFF. CDR3 DNA: TGTGCCAGCAGCTTAAACGTCAGGGGGCTCATCTCCTACAATGAGCAGTTCTTC.

The chain combines TRBV11-2 with TRBJ2-2; D might be TRBD2 (6 bases). The CDR3 is 16 amino acids. CDR1 is SGHAT, CDR2 FQNNGV, per germline. Trimming cost V 1 base and J 3 bases, with 12 bases left between them. In nucleotides, the CDR3 is TGTGCCAGCAGCTTAGTAATAGCGGCTCACACCGGGGAGCTGTTTTTT. It yields the protein CASSLVIAAHTGELFF.

The gene calls are TRBV28 and TRBJ2-7, with 9 bases matching TRBD1. V lost 5 bases and J lost 6; bases outside the gene matches: 5. Per germline, CDR1 MDHEN and CDR2 SYDVKM. The CDR3 loop spans 13 amino acids. The CDR3 region is CASSRGTGSEQYF. The CDR3 DNA is TGTGCCAGCAGTCGCGGGACAGGGTCCGAGCAGTACTTC. The full variable domain, its missing parts supplied by reference TRBV28 and TRBJ2-7, is DVKVTQSSRYLVKRTGEKVFLECVQDMDHENMFWYRQDPGLGLRLIYFSYDVKMKEKGDIPEGYSVSREKKERFSLILESASTNQTSMYLCASSRGTGSEQYFGPGTRLTVT.

The chain uses TRBV2 and TRBJ2-3; 10 positions match TRBD2. Germline V gene sequence: CDR1 SNHLY, CDR2 FYNNEI. The CDR3 sequence is 14 residues long. The V segment lost 6 bases and the J segment 8 bases; nucleotides outside the gene matches: 8. The CDR3 nucleotides are TGTGCCAGCAGGAACGGACTAGCGGAGGGTACGCAGTATTTT. Protein product: CASRNGLAEGTQYF. Looking up the rest from reference TRBV2 and TRBJ2-3 gives the full variable domain: EPEVTQTPSHQVTQMGQEVILRCVPISNHLYFYWYRQILGQKVEFLVSFYNNEISEKSEIFDDQFSVERPDGSNFTLKIRSTKLEDSAMYFCASRNGLAEGTQYFGPGTRLTVL.

V gene TRBV5-1 combines with J gene TRBJ1-1, with 9 bases that match TRBD1. Germline-derived CDR1 and CDR2 are SGHRS and YFSETQ. The J segment lost 1 base and the V segment lost 4 bases, leaving 5 bases of the junction unmatched. The CDR3 extends over 15 amino acids. CDR3 amino acids: CASSVVTGGNTEAFF. As DNA, the CDR3 is TGCGCCAGCAGCGTGGTGACAGGGGGGAACACTGAAGCTTTCTTT.

The chain employs TRBV9 and TRBJ2-3; TRBD1 agrees at 9 bases. Germline loops: CDR1 SGDLS, CDR2 YYNGEE. Unmatched junction bases numbered 6, after V lost 0 bases and J lost 4 bases. The CDR3 spans 16 residues. CDR3 nucleotides: TGTGCCAGCAGCGTAGGGGGACAGGGATTTCCAGATACGCAGTATTTT. Its translation: CASSVGGQGFPDTQYF.

This chain connects TRBV30 to TRBJ1-2; 7 positions agree with TRBD1. The J segment lost 8 bases and the V segment lost 4 bases, leaving 10 bases of the junction unmatched. In germline, CDR1 is GTSNPN, CDR2 SVGIG (reference sequence). The CDR3 is 13 amino acids. The CDR3 region is CAWNRQGGEGYTF. CDR3 bases: TGTGCCTGGAATAGACAGGGTGGGGAAGGCTACACCTTC.

The chain has TRBV27 and TRBJ2-7; a possible D gene is TRBD1 (5 bases). There are 12 residues in the CDR3. Trimming cost V 6 bases and J 6 bases, with 12 bases left between them. Looked up from germline, CDR1 is MNHEY and CDR2 is SMNVEV (reference sequence). The CDR3 loop is CASRKPQGEQYF. In DNA, the CDR3 is TGTGCCAGCAGAAAACCCCAGGGCGAGCAGTACTTC.